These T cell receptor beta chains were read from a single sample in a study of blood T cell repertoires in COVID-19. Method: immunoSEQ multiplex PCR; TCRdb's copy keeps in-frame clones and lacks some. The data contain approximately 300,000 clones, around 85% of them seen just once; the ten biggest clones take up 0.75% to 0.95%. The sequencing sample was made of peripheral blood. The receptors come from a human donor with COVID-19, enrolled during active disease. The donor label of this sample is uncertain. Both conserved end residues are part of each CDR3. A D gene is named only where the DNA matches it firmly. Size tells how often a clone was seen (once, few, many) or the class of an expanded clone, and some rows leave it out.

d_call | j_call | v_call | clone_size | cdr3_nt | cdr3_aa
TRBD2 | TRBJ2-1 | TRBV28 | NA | TGTGCCAGCAGCAAGGGGGGACTAGCGGTTTACAATGAGCAGTTCTTC | CASSKGGLAVYNEQFF
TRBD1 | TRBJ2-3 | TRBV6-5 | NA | TGTGCCAGCAATAAACCGGGACAGGGAACAGATACGCAGTATTTT | CASNKPGQGTDTQYF
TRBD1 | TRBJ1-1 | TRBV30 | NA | TGTGCCTGGACAGGGGGAAGAAACACTGAAGCTTTCTTT | CAWTGGRNTEAFF
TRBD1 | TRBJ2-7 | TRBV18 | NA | TGTGCCAGCTCAGTCGACAGGGGGAACGAGCAGTACTTC | CASSVDRGNEQYF
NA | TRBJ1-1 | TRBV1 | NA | TGCACCAGCAGCCGACGTACATGGAGGACAGGGGTGACTGAAGCTTTCTTT | CTSSRRTWRTGVTEAFF
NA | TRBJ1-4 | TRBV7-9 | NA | TGTGCCAGCAGTACGGACAGCACTAATGAAAAACTGTTTTTT | CASSTDSTNEKLFF
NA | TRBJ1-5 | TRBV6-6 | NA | TGTGCCAGCAGTTATACCGGACAATCCAATCAGCCCCAGCATTTT | CASSYTGQSNQPQHF
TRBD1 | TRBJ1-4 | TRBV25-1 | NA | TGTGCCAGCAGTGAATATAAGGGGGACAGGGGGAGTGAAAAACTGTTTTTT | CASSEYKGDRGSEKLFF
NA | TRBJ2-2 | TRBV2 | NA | TGTGCCAGCAATAGCCTCAGACAGGATGGGGAGCTGTTTTTT | CASNSLRQDGELFF
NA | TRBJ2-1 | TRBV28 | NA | TGTGCCAGCAGTTTCGACAATGAGCAGTTCTTC | CASSFDNEQFF
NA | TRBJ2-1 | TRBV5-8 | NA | TGTGCCAGTCCCTCCTTTTTCAATGAGCAGTTCTTC | CASPSFFNEQFF
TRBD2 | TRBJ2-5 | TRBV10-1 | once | TGCGCCAGCAGTGGGGCAGCGGGAGCGAGGGAGACCCAGTACTTC | CASSGAAGARETQYF
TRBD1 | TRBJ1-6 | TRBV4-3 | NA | TGCGCCAGCGGCCGGGACAGAAATTCACCCCTCCACTTT | CASGRDRNSPLHF
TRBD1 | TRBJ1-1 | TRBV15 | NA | TGTGCCACCAGCACAGGGGGAGCCCGGAACACTGAAGCTTTCTTT | CATSTGGARNTEAFF
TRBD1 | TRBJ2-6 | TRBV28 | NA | TGTGCCAGCAGTTCGCCCTCTCCGGGACAGGTGCACTCTGGGGCCAACGTCCTGACTTTC | CASSSPSPGQVHSGANVLTF
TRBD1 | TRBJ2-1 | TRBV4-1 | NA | TGCGCCAGCAGCCAAGACGGGACAGGGACTTGGAATGAGCAGTTCTTC | CASSQDGTGTWNEQFF
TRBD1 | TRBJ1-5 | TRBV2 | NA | TGTGCCAGCAGTGAAGAATGGCAGGGGGCAGGGAGCAATCAGCCCCAGCATTTT | CASSEEWQGAGSNQPQHF
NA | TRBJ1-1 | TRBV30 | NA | TGTGCCTGGAGTGATAGAGACAGGCAGGGCGTGAGGGCTTTCTTT | CAWSDRDRQGVRAFF
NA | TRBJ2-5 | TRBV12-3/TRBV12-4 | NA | TGTGCCAGCAGTTTATCCTTCCAAGAGACCCAGTACTTC | CASSLSFQETQYF
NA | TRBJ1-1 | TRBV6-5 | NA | TGTGCCAGCAGAACAGGAGAAAACACTGAAGCTTTCTTT | CASRTGENTEAFF
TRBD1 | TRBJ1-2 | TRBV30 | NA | TGTGCCTGGAGTGGGGGCGGGACAGGGAAGTTCAGCGGCTACACCTTC | CAWSGGGTGKFSGYTF
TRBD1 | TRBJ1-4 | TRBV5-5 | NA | TGTGCCAGCAGCTCGGGACAGAATAATGAAAAACTGTTTTTT | CASSSGQNNEKLFF